This TCR beta chain was recovered during a study of response to subunit inactivated influenza vaccine. CDR3 length equals 13 residues. V was shortened by 7 bases and J by 2 bases, with 15 bases between the two germline ends. CDR1 and CDR2 from the germline V gene are SQVTM and ANQGSEA. TCRdb re-analysed the RT-PCR reads in MiXCR, keeping a single row per CDR3 protein. The sample records hundreds of thousands of distinct CDR3 sequences, approximately 15% being singletons. The V and J genes are TRBV29-1 and TRBJ2-7, with D possibly matching TRBD2 (6 bases). This clonotype originated in a middle-aged man who received an inactivated influenza vaccine. The material was PBMCs from blood, obtained roughly 13 days after vaccination. This chain's CDR3 is CSAEGRDPYEQYF. CDR3 nucleotide sequence: TGCAGCGCCGAAGGGCGGGATCCCTACGAGCAGTACTTC.